The rows below give T cell receptor beta chains drawn from one sample of a study of CD8 T cells in Susac syndrome. MiXCR, run by TCRdb on the immunoSEQ multiplex PCR reads, gives a single entry per CDR3 protein. The data show 200,000 or so distinct CDR3 sequences, nearly 95% seen once. The sequenced material came from CD4+ T cells from PBMCs. Source of these receptors: a human donor with multiple sclerosis. Each CDR3 is given with its conserved first and last residue. A D gene is named only where the DNA matches it firmly. Clone size is shown for a subset of rows, as once, few, many or a class of expanded clone.

TRBV4-1,TRBD2,TRBJ2-1,.,TGCGCCAGCAGCCGTACGACTAGCGGGGGAAACTACAATGAGCAGTTCTTC,CASSRTTSGGNYNEQFF
TRBV3-1,.,TRBJ2-5,.,TGTGCCAGCAGCCGGCCCGAGTCGGGGCGAGAGACCCAGTACTTC,CASSRPESGRETQYF
TRBV5-6,TRBD1,TRBJ1-1,once,TGTGCCAGCAGCCACCCATTAACAGGGGAGGCTTTCTTT,CASSHPLTGEAFF
TRBV29-1,TRBD2,TRBJ2-1,.,TGCAGCGTACGACTAGCGATACCCTACAATGAGCAGTTCTTC,CSVRLAIPYNEQFF
TRBV20-1,TRBD1,TRBJ1-1,.,TGCAGTGCCACAGGGGAAGTAGACGCTTTCTTT,CSATGEVDAFF
TRBV12-3/TRBV12-4,.,TRBJ2-2,.,TGTGCCAGCAGTTTACGAGCTTCTGGGGAGCTGTTTTTT,CASSLRASGELFF
TRBV4-2,TRBD2,TRBJ2-7,.,TGTGCCAGCAGCCAACCCTTGGCGGGAGGTTACGAGCAGTACTTC,CASSQPLAGGYEQYF
TRBV15,TRBD2,TRBJ2-3,.,TGTGCCACCAGCAGAAGCGGGGTCACAGATACGCAGTATTTT,CATSRSGVTDTQYF
TRBV3-1,TRBD2,TRBJ2-7,.,TGTGCCAGCAGCCCGCCGGCTAGCGGGAGGGGCCAGTACTTC,CASSPPASGRGQYF
TRBV30,.,TRBJ1-2,.,TGTGCCTGGAGTTACTTAAGTGGCTACACCTTC,CAWSYLSGYTF